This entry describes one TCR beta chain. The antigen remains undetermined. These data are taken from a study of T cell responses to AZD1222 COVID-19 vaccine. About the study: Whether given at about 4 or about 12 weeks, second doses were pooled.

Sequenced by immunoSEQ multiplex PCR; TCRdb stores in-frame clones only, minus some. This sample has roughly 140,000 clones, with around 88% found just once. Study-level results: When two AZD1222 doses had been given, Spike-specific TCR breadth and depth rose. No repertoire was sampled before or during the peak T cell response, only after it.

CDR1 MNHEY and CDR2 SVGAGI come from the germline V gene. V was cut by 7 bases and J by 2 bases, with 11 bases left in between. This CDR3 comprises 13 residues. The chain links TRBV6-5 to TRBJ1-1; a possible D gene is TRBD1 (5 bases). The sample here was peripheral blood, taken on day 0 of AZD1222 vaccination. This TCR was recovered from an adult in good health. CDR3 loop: CASKATVNTEAFF. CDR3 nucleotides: TGTGCCAGCAAGGCGACAGTCAACACTGAAGCTTTCTTT.